A single sample gave rise to the 18 T cell receptor beta chains below, sequenced in a study of blood T cell repertoires in COVID-19. Here immunoSEQ multiplex PCR was the method, and the copy in TCRdb shows in-frame clones only, minus some. The sample lists around 150,000 clones; about 89% were seen once. Input material: peripheral blood. The receptors here all came from a man aged 55 to 69 with acute or convalescent COVID-19.

This chain joins TRBV15 and TRBJ2-7; a weak D match, TRBD2 (5 bases). The length of the CDR3 is 15 residues. The V end was cut by 1 base, the J end by 9 bases, with 19 bases between. CDR1 and CDR2 from the germline V gene are LNHNV and YYDKDF (reference sequence). The CDR3 DNA reads TGTGCCACCAGCAGAGGAGAGTTAGAGACTACGGCGCAGTACTTC. This codes for CATSRGELETTAQYF.

The V gene is TRBV10-3, the J gene TRBJ2-5, with 11 bases aligning to TRBD2. The V gene's germline CDR1 is ENHRY and CDR2 SYGVKD. This CDR3 region has 14 residues. V gave up 5 bases and J gave up 4 bases; unmatched junction bases: 3. The CDR3 coding sequence is TGTGCCATCAGTACTAGCGGGGGCGGAGAGACCCAGTACTTC. This codes for CAISTSGGGETQYF.

In this sample, this clone turned up once. In DNA form, the CDR3 reads TGCGCCAGCAGCTTGGCGGCCCCGGGGGCTGAAGCTTTCTTT. It translates to CASSLAAPGAEAFF. This chain links TRBV5-1 with TRBJ1-1; tentatively, D is TRBD1 (5 bases). The CDR3 runs to 14 residues. Germline CDR1 is SGHRS and CDR2 is YFSETQ. V dropped 0 bases and J dropped 6 bases, with 12 bases sitting between them.

V gene TRBV5-6 combines with J gene TRBJ2-4; 9 nucleotides align to TRBD2. CDR1 and CDR2 from the germline V gene are SGHDT and YYEEEE. After removal of 0 bases from V and 6 bases from J, the junction contained 13 bases not matched to a gene. The CDR3 runs 18 residues. The CDR3 loop is CASSLEKLAGSKGNIQYF. DNA of the CDR3: TGTGCCAGCAGCTTGGAAAAGCTAGCGGGGTCAAAGGGAAACATTCAGTACTTC.

This rearrangement joins TRBV6-5 to TRBJ2-3; possibly TRBD2 for D (6 bases). The CDR3 runs 14 residues. Trimming took 7 bases from V and 9 from J, leaving 20 bases between them. From germline, CDR1 is MNHEY and CDR2 SVGAGI. The CDR3 DNA is TGTGCCAGCAATGTAAGCCCGCCGGGGGTAACGCAGTATTTT. This gives the protein CASNVSPPGVTQYF.

This chain joins TRBV6-5 and TRBJ1-1; TRBD1 matches 7 bases. Germline V gives CDR1 MNHEY, CDR2 SVGAGI. The V gene end was trimmed by 6 bases and the J gene end by 7 bases; junction bases not matched to a gene: 8. The CDR3 runs 13 residues. The CDR3 nucleotides read TGTGCCAGCAGGTACAATCAGGGGGGTGAAGCTTTCTTT. Translating gives CASRYNQGGEAFF.

This clone has more than one count but fewer than ten. The V gene is TRBV27, the J gene TRBJ2-2, with 7 bases that match TRBD1. The trim removed 10 bases at V and 0 bases at J, leaving 14 bases unmatched. From germline, CDR1 is MNHEY and CDR2 SMNVEV (reference sequence). The CDR3 has 17 residues. CDR3 DNA sequence: TGTGCCACCACGGACAGGTCGGCCCCTTCGAACACCGGGGAGCTGTTTTTT. Protein product: CATTDRSAPSNTGELFF.

V usage is TRBV2 and J usage is TRBJ1-2; weak D call: TRBD1 (5 bases). There are 13 residues in the CDR3. The V gene's germline CDR1 is SNHLY and CDR2 FYNNEI. The V and J ends lost 6 bases and 7 bases respectively, with 15 bases between them. The CDR3 sequence is CASRGEGPGGYTF. In nucleotides, the CDR3 is TGTGCCAGCAGGGGGGAGGGCCCGGGTGGCTACACCTTC.

The chain is built from TRBV11-2 and TRBJ1-2; D ambiguous. The CDR3 is made up of 15 amino acids. Looked up from germline, CDR1 is SGHAT and CDR2 is FQNNGV. V was shortened by 1 base and J by 0 bases, with 9 bases between the two germline ends. CDR3 protein: CASSLAPSTNYGYTF. The CDR3 bases are TGTGCCAGCAGCTTAGCTCCGTCTACTAACTATGGCTACACCTTC.

The gene calls are TRBV5-1 and TRBJ2-3; 16 bases map to TRBD2. Germline loops: CDR1 SGHRS, CDR2 YFSETQ. The J segment lost 3 bases and the V segment lost 1 base, leaving 11 bases of the junction unmatched. This CDR3 is 20 amino acids long. The CDR3 reads CASSLRPGLAGGRSTDTQYF. The CDR3 bases are TGCGCCAGCAGCTTGCGTCCGGGACTAGCGGGGGGGCGGTCTACAGATACGCAGTATTTT. The full variable domain, completed using reference TRBV5-1 and TRBJ2-3, is KAGVTQTPRYLIKTRGQQVTLSCSPISGHRSVSWYQQTPGQGLQFLFEYFSETQRNKGNFPGRFSGRQFSNSRSEMNVSTLELGDSALYLCASSLRPGLAGGRSTDTQYFGPGTRLTVL.

The rearrangement links TRBV4-1 to TRBJ1-1; D not certain. The CDR3 length is 15 residues. CDR1 and CDR2 (germline): MGHRA, YSYEKL. Trimming pared 0 bases from V and 0 bases from J, leaving 8 bases between. The CDR3, as DNA: TGCGCCAGCAGCCAAGAGTACCAGTTGAACACTGAAGCTTTCTTT. Translation: CASSQEYQLNTEAFF.

The rearrangement uses TRBV24-1 and TRBJ2-1; D is perhaps TRBD1 (6 bases). There are 15 residues in the CDR3. Trimming cost V 5 bases and J 5 bases, with 15 bases left between them. Per germline, CDR1 KGHDR and CDR2 SFDVKD. DNA of the CDR3: TGTGCCACCAGTGCCCCAGGGGCAGCAGACAATGAGCAGTTCTTC. Protein: CATSAPGAADNEQFF.

This clone was recorded only once. The chain couples TRBV19 to TRBJ2-2; 8 nucleotides line up with TRBD1. Germline V gene sequence: CDR1 LNHDA, CDR2 SQIVND (reference sequence). V was pared by 5 bases and J by 7 bases, with 12 bases of the junction left unmatched. The CDR3 contains 16 residues. The CDR3 loop is CASSPGTGFLGGELFF. The CDR3, as DNA: TGTGCCAGTAGTCCCGGGACAGGTTTTTTAGGCGGGGAGCTGTTTTTT.

The chain uses TRBV2 and TRBJ2-7; TRBD1 might be the D (6 bases). Trimming cost V 5 bases and J 4 bases, with 12 bases left between them. The CDR3 consists of 13 residues. Germline-derived CDR1 and CDR2 are SNHLY and FYNNEI. The CDR3 nucleotides are TGTGCCAGCAGTAGGGGGATCCTATACGAGCAGTACTTC. As protein: CASSRGILYEQYF.

The V and J genes are TRBV7-8 and TRBJ1-2; 8 positions match TRBD1. Germline V gene data show CDR1 as SGHVS and CDR2 as FQNEAQ. There are 15 residues in the CDR3. The trim removed 0 bases at V and 3 bases at J, leaving 3 bases unmatched. The CDR3 nucleotides are TGTGCCAGCAGCTTAGCGGGACAGGCAGACTATGGCTACACCTTC. Translation gives CASSLAGQADYGYTF.

This sequence joins TRBV15 and TRBJ2-7; the D gene is possibly TRBD2 (5 bases). The germline V gene encodes CDR1 LNHNV and CDR2 YYDKDF (reference sequence). This CDR3 is 15 amino acids long. V shed 0 bases and J shed 3 bases, with 12 bases lying between them. CDR3 amino acids: CATSRDNSGSYEQYF. CDR3 nucleotides: TGTGCCACCAGCAGAGATAACAGCGGCAGCTACGAGCAGTACTTC.

This sequence joins TRBV7-2 and TRBJ1-4; no definite D call. V dropped 1 base and J dropped 7 bases, with 16 bases sitting between them. The V gene's germline CDR1 is SGHTA and CDR2 FQGNSA. This CDR3 has 16 residues. Here the CDR3 DNA reads TGTGCCAGCAGCTTAGAAAATCGAGGAGGACTTGAAAAACTGTTTTTT. Translated, it gives CASSLENRGGLEKLFF.

The chain recombines TRBV3-1 (or the pseudogene TRBV3-2) with TRBJ2-5; 7 bases line up with TRBD1. CDR3 length: 16 amino acids. The ends lost 4 bases at V and 7 bases at J; junction bases unmatched: 15. Germline-derived CDR1 and CDR2 are LGHDT and YNNKEL (reference sequence). CDR3 bases: TGTGCCAGCAGCCGATCTACGACAGGGACGTGGGGGACCCAGTACTTC. As protein: CASSRSTTGTWGTQYF.